What follows are 8 T cell receptor beta chains derived from one specimen sequenced in a study of early T cells in non-severe SARS-CoV-2 infection (TCRdb year 2021). The library was obtained by 5' RACE. Sequencer: NextSeq 500. Using fastp at Q25 and MiXCR, TCRdb reprocessed the public reads and kept productive beta chains. A single entry per CDR3 protein holds the most common genes and DNA from its merged rows. The sample contains just under 85,000 distinct CDR3 sequences, about 10% of them found a single time. The ten largest make up around 8% of the sample. This sample comprised whole blood, obtained at baseline. The origin of the receptors is an adult who was a healthcare worker with PCR-confirmed SARS-CoV-2 infection or an uninfected control (not recorded which).

In its sample, this clonotype was seen many times. The chain joins TRBV7-2 to TRBJ2-1, with TRBD2 identical over 7 bases. Germline values: CDR1 SGHTA, CDR2 FQGNSA. The CDR3 spans 13 residues. J gave up 13 bases and V 0 bases, and 6 bases lay outside the gene matches. The CDR3 DNA reads as TGTGCCAGCAGCTTAGCCTTAGCGGGCGGACAGTTCTTC. Its translation is CASSLALAGGQFF. Looking up the rest from reference TRBV7-2 and TRBJ2-1 gives the full variable domain: GAGVSQSPSNKVTEKGKDVELRCDPISGHTALYWYRQSLGQGLEFLIYFQGNSAPDKSGLPSDRFSAERTGGSVSTLTIQRTQQEDSAVYLCASSLALAGGQFFGPGTRLTVL.

This clonotype was recorded a few times. The rearrangement links TRBV10-1 to TRBJ2-4; D tentatively fits TRBD1 or TRBD2 (5 bases each). The V and J ends lost 6 bases and 5 bases respectively, with 11 bases between them. CDR1 and CDR2 from the germline V gene are WNHNN and SYGVQD (reference sequence). The CDR3 consists of 13 residues. The CDR3 reads CASSPGPENIQYF. As DNA, the CDR3 is TGCGCCAGCAGCCCGGGACCAGAAAACATTCAGTACTTC.

The sample holds a few counts of this clonotype. The V call is TRBV7-3, the J call TRBJ2-5; D is possibly TRBD1 or TRBD2 (5 bases each). CDR3 size: 15 residues. V lost 0 bases and J lost 1, with 9 bases in between. The germline CDR1 and CDR2 sequences are SGHTA and FQGTGA. The CDR3 region has the DNA TGTGCCAGCAGCTTAACCGGGGACCTCCAAGAGACCCAGTACTTC. Translation: CASSLTGDLQETQYF.

The chain combines TRBV18 with TRBJ1-2, with no clear D. Germline-derived CDR1 and CDR2 are KGHSH and LQKENI. The CDR3 contains 13 residues. Trimming removed 2 bases at V and 3 bases at J, with 7 bases between. CDR3 nucleotides: TGTGCCAGCTCACCATCCCGGGACTATGGCTACACCTTC. Protein product: CASSPSRDYGYTF.

In this sample, this clonotype turned up a few times. The chain has TRBV30 and TRBJ1-5; unclear D gene. The V end lost 2 bases, the J end lost 11 bases, and 16 bases lay between the germline ends. From germline, CDR1 is GTSNPN and CDR2 SVGIG (reference sequence). The CDR3 totals 13 residues. The CDR3 loop is CAWSPPATQTQHF. CDR3 in DNA: TGTGCCTGGAGTCCCCCGGCGACCCAGACCCAGCATTTT.

Concerning this clonotype: The junction shows a germline mismatch at one end, possibly a read error. This sequence joins TRBV30 and TRBJ2-7, with D possibly being TRBD2 (5 bases). This CDR3 is 12 amino acids long. The germline gives CDR1 GTSNPN, CDR2 SVGIG (reference sequence). The chain's CDR3 is CARSVTGNEQYF. CDR3 bases: TGTGCCCGGAGTGTAACCGGGAACGAGCAGTACTTC.

This clonotype has only a few counts. The chain uses TRBV29-1 and TRBJ2-1; a weak D match, TRBD2 (5 bases). This CDR3 is built from 14 residues. Trimming took 4 bases from V and 7 from J, leaving 17 bases between them. CDR1 and CDR2 from the germline V gene are SQVTM and ANQGSEA. The CDR3: CSVGLRFSGNEQFF. The CDR3, as DNA: TGCAGCGTTGGATTAAGATTTTCGGGGAATGAGCAGTTCTTC.

The chain combines TRBV14 with TRBJ2-2; D unclear. The CDR3 length is 13 residues. Germline assignment: CDR1 SGHDN and CDR2 FVKESK. V shed 4 bases and J shed 1 base, with 4 bases lying between them. CDR3 amino acids: CASSRENTGELFF. The CDR3 nucleotides are TGTGCCAGCAGCCGAGAGAACACCGGGGAGCTGTTTTTT. Full variable domain (remainder filled in from reference TRBV14 and TRBJ2-2): EAGVTQFPSHSVIEKGQTVTLRCDPISGHDNLYWYRRVMGKEIKFLLHFVKESKQDESGMPNNRFLAERTGGTYSTLKVQPAELEDSGVYFCASSRENTGELFFGEGSRLTVL.